Each of the 22 T cell receptor beta chains below was sequenced from the same sample in a study of early T cells in non-severe SARS-CoV-2 infection. TCRdb re-derived calls from the 5' RACE reads in MiXCR, one entry per CDR3 protein. This table has under 45,000 distinct CDR3 sequences, about 8% appearing once. Sequencing was performed on whole blood, taken at baseline. The source of these receptors is an adult who was a healthcare worker with PCR-confirmed SARS-CoV-2 infection or an uninfected control (not recorded which).

The table lists this clonotype with many counts. The chain couples TRBV7-2 to TRBJ2-7; 13 bases are a match to TRBD2. The CDR3 is 14 amino acids. Germline V gene sequence: CDR1 SGHTA, CDR2 FQGNSA. V trimming: 7 bases; J trimming: 4 bases; junction bases outside the gene matches: 4. The CDR3 reads CASIGTSGAYEQYF. The CDR3 DNA is TGTGCCAGCATCGGGACTAGCGGGGCTTACGAGCAGTACTTC.

The table lists this clonotype with a few counts. The CDR3 spells CASSLTGVAETQYF. The CDR3 DNA reads TGTGCCAGCAGCCTGACAGGGGTGGCAGAGACCCAGTACTTC. V usage is TRBV12-3 or TRBV12-4 and J usage is TRBJ2-5, with 8 bases lining up with TRBD1. V gave up 6 bases and J gave up 4 bases; unmatched junction bases: 7. The CDR3 sequence is 14 residues long.

This sequence joins TRBV4-1 and TRBJ2-1, with TRBD1 matching 7 bases. Germline V gives CDR1 MGHRA, CDR2 YSYEKL. V was clipped by 4 bases and J by 7 bases; unmatched bases: 10. The CDR3 is 15 residues long. The DNA of the CDR3 is TGCGCCAGCAGCCCGCCGGGACAGAGAAATAATGAGCAGTTCTTC. Its protein is CASSPPGQRNNEQFF.

The rearrangement joins TRBV4-1 to TRBJ2-1; TRBD1 is a possible D gene (5 bases). CDR1 and CDR2 from the germline V gene are MGHRA and YSYEKL. This CDR3 is built from 15 residues. Trimming removed 0 bases at V and 6 bases at J, with 12 bases between. CDR3 loop: CASSQEWGTRNEQFF. CDR3 bases: TGCGCCAGCAGCCAAGAGTGGGGCACTCGCAATGAGCAGTTCTTC.

There are a few counts of this clonotype. The CDR3 DNA sequence: TGTGCCAGCAGCCAAGGGACAAACCCCTACGAGCAGTACTTC. It is translated as CASSQGTNPYEQYF. The V call is TRBV7-9, the J call TRBJ2-7; a weak D match, TRBD1 (6 bases). Trimming took 5 bases from V and 2 from J, leaving 13 bases between them. Germline V lookup: CDR1 SEHNR, CDR2 FQNEAQ (reference sequence). The CDR3 runs to 14 residues.

The chain has TRBV5-4 and TRBJ2-2; 10 bases are shared with TRBD1. Germline V gene lookup returns CDR1 SGHNT and CDR2 YYREEE (reference sequence). The CDR3 is 16 amino acids. V lost 2 bases to trimming and J lost 0 bases; unmatched junction nucleotides: 1. Here the CDR3 reads CASSLGTGANTGELFF. As DNA, the CDR3 is TGTGCCAGCAGCTTAGGGACAGGGGCGAACACCGGGGAGCTGTTTTTT. Based on the CDR3 plus reference TRBV5-4 and TRBJ2-2, the full variable domain is ETGVTQSPTHLIKTRGQQVTLRCSSQSGHNTVSWYQQALGQGPQFIFQYYREEENGRGNFPPRFSGLQFPNYSSELNVNALELDDSALYLCASSLGTGANTGELFFGEGSRLTVL.

The CDR3 is CASRPPDTAKNIQYF. DNA of the CDR3: TGTGCCAGCAGACCTCCCGACACGGCCAAAAACATTCAGTACTTC. J is TRBJ2-4 and V is TRBV6-2 or TRBV6-3; D not certain. Trimming shortened V by 6 bases and J by 1 base, and 13 bases separated the two germline ends. This CDR3 is 15 amino acids long. Germline V lookup: CDR1 MNHEY, CDR2 SVGEGT.

This clonotype was seen more than once but under ten times. The chain combines TRBV10-2 with TRBJ2-2; the D is unclear. This CDR3 contains 16 residues. V lost 5 bases and J 5 bases, leaving 18 bases between the germline ends. Germline V gene data show CDR1 as WSHSY and CDR2 as SAAADI. The CDR3 sequence: CASSKVPPVWTGELFF. As DNA, the CDR3 is TGCGCCAGCAGTAAGGTACCACCCGTTTGGACCGGGGAGCTGTTTTTT.

This clonotype came up a few times. The chain links TRBV12-3 or TRBV12-4 to TRBJ2-1; tentative D call: TRBD2 (5 bases). The CDR3 extends over 12 amino acids. V was trimmed by 7 bases and J by 7 bases, leaving 11 bases between them. The CDR3 here is CASTPRGNEQFF. DNA of the CDR3: TGTGCCAGCACTCCCCGAGGGAATGAGCAGTTCTTC.

CDR3 bases: TGTGCCAGCAGCCCCGGGACCGACGCCTACGAGCAGTACTTC. This gives the protein CASSPGTDAYEQYF. The chain links TRBV7-9 to TRBJ2-7; perhaps D is TRBD1 or TRBD2 (5 bases each). Per germline, CDR1 SEHNR and CDR2 FQNEAQ (reference sequence). Trimming took off 5 bases at V and 2 bases at J, with 13 bases between the two ends. The CDR3 is 14 residues long.

In its sample, this clonotype was seen many times. The V gene is TRBV6-5, the J gene TRBJ2-1; 14 bases line up with TRBD2. The CDR3 runs 16 residues. The V segment lost 5 bases and the J segment 8 bases; nucleotides outside the gene matches: 8. Germline V lookup: CDR1 MNHEY, CDR2 SVGAGI. CDR3 in amino acids: CASSPSGTSGGYEQFF. The DNA of the CDR3 is TGTGCCAGCAGTCCCTCCGGGACTAGCGGGGGTTATGAGCAGTTCTTC.

In its sample, this clonotype was seen many times. The CDR3 is CASSYPTRLAGLTGELFF. The CDR3 coding sequence is TGTGCCAGCAGCTACCCAACAAGACTAGCGGGTCTCACCGGGGAGCTGTTTTTT. The chain joins TRBV7-2 to TRBJ2-2, with 10 nucleotides matching TRBD2. Per the germline V gene, CDR1 is SGHTA and CDR2 is FQGNSA. Unmatched junction bases numbered 12, after V lost 4 bases and J lost 4 bases. The CDR3 runs to 18 residues.

There are many counts of this clonotype. V is TRBV18 and J is TRBJ1-5, with a possible D match to TRBD1 (5 bases). V lost 5 bases to trimming and J lost 5 bases, with 10 bases between them. The CDR3 length is 13 residues. The germline V gene has CDR1 KGHSH and CDR2 LQKENI. The chain's CDR3 is CASSFQGDQPQHF. The DNA for the CDR3 is TGTGCCAGCTCATTCCAGGGAGATCAGCCCCAGCATTTT.

This chain links TRBV20-1 with TRBJ1-1; D remains unclear. Between the trimmed V and J ends, which lost 3 bases and 3 bases, there was a span of 11 bases. CDR1 is DFQATT, CDR2 SNEGSKA, per germline (reference sequence). The CDR3 spans 13 residues. This CDR3 is CSASGQTHTEAFF. CDR3 sequence (DNA): TGCAGTGCTAGCGGCCAGACCCACACTGAAGCTTTCTTT.

This chain links TRBV19 with TRBJ2-5; the D gene is possibly TRBD2 (6 bases). Trimming stripped 7 bases from V and 1 base from J, with 7 bases between. Germline CDR1 reads LNHDA; CDR2 reads SQIVND (reference sequence). This CDR3 spans 12 amino acids. The CDR3 sequence is CASTGGQETQYF. The CDR3 nucleotides read TGTGCCAGTACCGGGGGCCAAGAGACCCAGTACTTC.

CDR3 residues: CASRGTTDTQYF. CDR3 nucleotide sequence: TGTGCCAGTAGGGGCACCACAGATACGCAGTATTTT. The V call is TRBV6-6, the J call TRBJ2-3, with TRBD1 as a possible D gene (5 bases). Trimming shortened V by 9 bases and J by 2 bases, and 9 bases separated the two germline ends. Germline CDR1 and CDR2: MNHNY and SVGAGI (reference sequence). This CDR3 has 12 residues.

There are a few counts of this clonotype. CDR3 region: CSVGTGATYEQYF. The CDR3 DNA follows: TGCAGCGTTGGGACAGGGGCAACCTACGAGCAGTACTTC. The chain combines TRBV29-1 with TRBJ2-7; 9 nucleotides match TRBD1. The CDR3 covers 13 residues. CDR1 and CDR2 from the germline V gene are SQVTM and ANQGSEA. The J segment lost 2 bases and the V segment lost 4 bases, leaving 3 bases of the junction unmatched.

This clonotype was counted at least ten times. J is TRBJ2-1 and V is TRBV20-1; D unclear. V lost 0 bases and J 8 bases, leaving 8 bases between the germline ends. The CDR3 contains 12 residues. Germline V CDR1 and CDR2: DFQATT, SNEGSKA (reference sequence). CDR3 in DNA: TGCAGTGCTAGAGATCCTAGACATGAGCAGTTCTTC. Translating gives CSARDPRHEQFF.

This clonotype was counted ten times or more. The rearrangement links TRBV10-2 to TRBJ1-5, with D unresolved. Looked up from germline, CDR1 is WSHSY and CDR2 is SAAADI. The CDR3 is made up of 13 amino acids. V was clipped by 7 bases and J by 4 bases, with 11 bases between them. The CDR3 sequence is CASTPGTNQPQHF. The CDR3 bases are TGCGCCAGCACTCCGGGTACGAATCAGCCCCAGCATTTT.

The chain employs TRBV9 and TRBJ2-5; 7 bases are shared with TRBD1. This CDR3 comprises 15 residues. Germline lookup yields CDR1 SGDLS and CDR2 YYNGEE. V shed 3 bases and J 7 bases; nucleotides not matched to a gene: 12. The chain's CDR3 is CASSDGDSATGTQYF. Written as DNA, the CDR3 is TGTGCCAGCAGCGATGGGGACAGCGCTACAGGGACCCAGTACTTC. The variable domain in full, completed from reference TRBV9 and TRBJ2-5, reads DSGVTQTPKHLITATGQRVTLRCSPRSGDLSVYWYQQSLDQGLQFLIQYYNGEERAKGNILERFSAQQFPDLHSELNLSSLELGDSALYFCASSDGDSATGTQYFGPGTRLLVL.

This sequence joins TRBV11-2 and TRBJ2-5, with D possibly being TRBD1 (6 bases). Trimming shortened V by 8 bases and J by 11 bases, and 15 bases separated the two germline ends. CDR1 and CDR2 (germline): SGHAT, FQNNGV. CDR3 length: 11 amino acids. DNA for the CDR3: TGTGCCAGCGGCCAACGGGACAAACAGTACTTC. The encoded protein is CASGQRDKQYF. Using reference TRBV11-2 and TRBJ2-5 for the parts outside the CDR3, the full variable domain is EAGVAQSPRYKIIEKRQSVAFWCNPISGHATLYWYQQILGQGPKLLIQFQNNGVVDDSQLPKDRFSAERLKGVDSTLKIQPAKLEDSAVYLCASGQRDKQYFGPGTRLLVL.

V is TRBV12-3 or TRBV12-4 and J is TRBJ2-7, with D possibly called TRBD1 or TRBD2 (5 bases each). Between the trimmed V and J ends, which lost 7 bases and 3 bases, there was a span of 13 bases. This CDR3 region has 13 residues. The CDR3 region is CASTVGVNYEQYF. The CDR3 nucleotides read TGTGCCAGCACCGTGGGGGTGAACTACGAGCAGTACTTC.